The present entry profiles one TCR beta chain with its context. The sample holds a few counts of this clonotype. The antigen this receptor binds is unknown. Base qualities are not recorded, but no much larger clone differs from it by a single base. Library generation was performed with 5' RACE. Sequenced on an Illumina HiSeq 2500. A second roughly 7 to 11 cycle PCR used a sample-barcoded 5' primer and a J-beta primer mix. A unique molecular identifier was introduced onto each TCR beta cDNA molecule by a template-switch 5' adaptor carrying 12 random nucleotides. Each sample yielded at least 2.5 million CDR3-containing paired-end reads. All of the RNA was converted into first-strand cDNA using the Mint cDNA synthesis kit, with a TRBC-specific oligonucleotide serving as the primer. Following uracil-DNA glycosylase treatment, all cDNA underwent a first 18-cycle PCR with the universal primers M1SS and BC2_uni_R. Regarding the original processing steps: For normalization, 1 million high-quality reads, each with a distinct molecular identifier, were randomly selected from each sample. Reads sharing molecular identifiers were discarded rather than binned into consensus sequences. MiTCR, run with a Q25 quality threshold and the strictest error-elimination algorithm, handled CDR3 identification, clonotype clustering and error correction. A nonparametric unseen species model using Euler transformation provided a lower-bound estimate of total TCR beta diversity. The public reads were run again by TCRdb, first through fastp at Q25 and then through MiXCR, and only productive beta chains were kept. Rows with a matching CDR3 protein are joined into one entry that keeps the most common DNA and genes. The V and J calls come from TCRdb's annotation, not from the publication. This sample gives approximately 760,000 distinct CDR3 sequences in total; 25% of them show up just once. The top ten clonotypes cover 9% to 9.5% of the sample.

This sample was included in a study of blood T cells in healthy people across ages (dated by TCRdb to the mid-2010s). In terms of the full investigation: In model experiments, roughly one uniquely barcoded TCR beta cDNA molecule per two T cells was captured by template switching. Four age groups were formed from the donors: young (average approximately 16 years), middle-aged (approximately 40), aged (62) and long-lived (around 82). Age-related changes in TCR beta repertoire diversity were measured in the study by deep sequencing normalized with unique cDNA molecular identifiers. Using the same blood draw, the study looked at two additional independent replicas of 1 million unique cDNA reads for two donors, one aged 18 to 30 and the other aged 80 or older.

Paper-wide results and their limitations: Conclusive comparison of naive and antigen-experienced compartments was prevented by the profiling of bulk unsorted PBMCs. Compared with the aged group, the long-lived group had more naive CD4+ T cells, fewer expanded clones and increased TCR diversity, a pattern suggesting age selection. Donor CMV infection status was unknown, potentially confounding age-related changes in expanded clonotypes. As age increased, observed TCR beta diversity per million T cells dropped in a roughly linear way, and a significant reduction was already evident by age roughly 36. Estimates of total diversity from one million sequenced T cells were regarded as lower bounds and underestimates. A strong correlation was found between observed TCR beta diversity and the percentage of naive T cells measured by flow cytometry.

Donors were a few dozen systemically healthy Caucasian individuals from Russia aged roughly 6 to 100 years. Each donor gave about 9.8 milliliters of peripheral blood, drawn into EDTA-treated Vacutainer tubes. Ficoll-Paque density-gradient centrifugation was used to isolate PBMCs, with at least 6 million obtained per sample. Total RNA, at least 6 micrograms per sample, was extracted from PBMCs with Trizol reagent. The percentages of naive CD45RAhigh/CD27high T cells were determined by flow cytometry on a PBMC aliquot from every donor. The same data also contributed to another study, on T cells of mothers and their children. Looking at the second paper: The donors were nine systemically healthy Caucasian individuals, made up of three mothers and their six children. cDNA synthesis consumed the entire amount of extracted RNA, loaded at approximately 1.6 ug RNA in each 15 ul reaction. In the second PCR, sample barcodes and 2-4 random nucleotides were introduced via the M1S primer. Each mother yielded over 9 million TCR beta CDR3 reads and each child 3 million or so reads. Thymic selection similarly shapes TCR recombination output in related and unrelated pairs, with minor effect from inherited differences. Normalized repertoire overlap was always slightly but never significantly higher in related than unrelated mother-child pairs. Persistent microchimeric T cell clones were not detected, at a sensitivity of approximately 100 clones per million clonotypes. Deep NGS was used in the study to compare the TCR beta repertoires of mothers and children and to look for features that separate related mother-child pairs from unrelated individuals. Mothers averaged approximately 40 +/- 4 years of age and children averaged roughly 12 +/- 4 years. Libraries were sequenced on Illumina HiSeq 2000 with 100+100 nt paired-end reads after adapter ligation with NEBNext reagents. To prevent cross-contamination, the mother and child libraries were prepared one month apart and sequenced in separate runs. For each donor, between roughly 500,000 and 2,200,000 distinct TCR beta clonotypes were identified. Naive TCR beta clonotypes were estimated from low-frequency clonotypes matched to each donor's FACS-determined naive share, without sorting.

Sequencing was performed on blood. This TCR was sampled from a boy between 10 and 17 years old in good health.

The nucleotides are TGTGCCAGCAGCCTATTTATTCGGGGAGGGGGCTCTGGCTACACCTTC. It codes for CASSLFIRGGGSGYTF. The receptor chain draws on TRBV7-2 and TRBJ1-2; a stretch of 7 junction bases matches TRBD1. The CDR3 has 16 amino acids, counting the end cysteine and phenylalanine. Just the 48-base CDR3 DNA is kept, in frame starting at base 1. Based on the germline V gene, the CDR1 and CDR2 sequences are SGHTA and FQGNSA. V lost 5 bases and J lost 7 bases, and the count of bases not matched to a germline gene is 16. Here the CDR3 is joined to the reference TRBV7-2 and TRBJ1-2 genes, and the full variable domain is: GAGVSQSPSNKVTEKGKDVELRCDPISGHTALYWYRQSLGQGLEFLIYFQGNSAPDKSGLPSDRFSAERTGGSVSTLTIQRTQQEDSAVYLCASSLFIRGGGSGYTFGSGTRLTVV.